This TCR beta chain was documented in a study of type 1 regulatory T cells. Study-level background: This in vitro CD4 product, T-allo10, is enriched for Tr1 cells and alloantigen-specific.

TCRdb independently ran MiXCR on the reads; one entry per CDR3 protein. The table records about 42,000 distinct CDR3 sequences, 12% of them present only once. This clonotype came up many times. The target antigen is unknown. This sequence was found in a human donor in good health. Sequencing was performed on cultured non-Tr1 T cells, either the whole culture or a sorted T cell fraction (not recorded which).

This chain's CDR3 is CASSYSHPGTGIFNTIYF. For the CDR3, the DNA is TGTGCCAGCAGTTACTCGCACCCCGGGACAGGGATATTCAACACCATATATTTT. The chain links TRBV6-6 to TRBJ1-3; the match to TRBD1 covers 9 bases. The germline CDR1 and CDR2 sequences are MNHNY and SVGAGI (reference sequence). This CDR3 contains 18 residues. Losses at the gene ends were 0 bases for V and 7 bases for J; bases not matched to a gene: 13.